This TCR beta chain was observed in a study of vaccination effects on CD4 cells after COVID-19. Data came from immunoSEQ multiplex PCR; TCRdb stores just in-frame clones and leaves some out. This sample yields 70,000 or so clones, of which 77% are seen a single time; roughly 2% belongs to the top ten. Culture lasted about nine days before CD4+ T cell isolation. Prior SARS-CoV-2 infection was absent in the vaccine recipients, as shown by negative nucleocapsid antibodies. The CDR3 extends over 12 amino acids. Deletions cut 6 bases from V and 3 bases from J, with 7 bases between. Germline CDR1 and CDR2: KGHDR and SFDVKD. Study observations and caveats: Late after vaccination, infection- and vaccine-induced clones showed marked clonal contraction. Healthy vaccinees' vaccine-induced clones included only 1 of 255 cross-reacting with common cold coronaviruses.

A single count supports this clone. Its target is unknown. Sequenced material: CD4+ T cells from PBMCs cultured without peptide, taken before COVID-19 vaccination. V usage is TRBV24-1 and J usage is TRBJ1-2; unclear D gene. The source of this sequence is a human donor who received a COVID-19 vaccine. The CDR3: CATSPDDYGYTF. CDR3 DNA: TGTGCCACCAGTCCCGATGACTATGGCTACACCTTC.